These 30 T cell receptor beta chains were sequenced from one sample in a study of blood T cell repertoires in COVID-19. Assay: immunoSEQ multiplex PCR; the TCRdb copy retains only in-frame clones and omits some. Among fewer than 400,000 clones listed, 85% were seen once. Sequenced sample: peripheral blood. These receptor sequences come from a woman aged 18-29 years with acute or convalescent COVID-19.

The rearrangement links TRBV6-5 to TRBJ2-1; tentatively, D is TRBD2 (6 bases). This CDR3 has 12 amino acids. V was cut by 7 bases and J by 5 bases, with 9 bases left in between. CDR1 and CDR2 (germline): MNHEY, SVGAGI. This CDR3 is CASTGGDNEQFF. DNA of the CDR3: TGTGCCAGCACAGGAGGGGACAATGAGCAGTTCTTC.

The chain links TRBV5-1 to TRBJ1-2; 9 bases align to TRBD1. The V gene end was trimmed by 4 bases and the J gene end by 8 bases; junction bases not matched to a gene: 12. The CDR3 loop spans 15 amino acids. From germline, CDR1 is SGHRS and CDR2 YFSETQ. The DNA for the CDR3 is TGCGCCAGCAGCCCCCTCGGGGACAGGGTGGAAGGCTACACCTTC. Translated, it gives CASSPLGDRVEGYTF.

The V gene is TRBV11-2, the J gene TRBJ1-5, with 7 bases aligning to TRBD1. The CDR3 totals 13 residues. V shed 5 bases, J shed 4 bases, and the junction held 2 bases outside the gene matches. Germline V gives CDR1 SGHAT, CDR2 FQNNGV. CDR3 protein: CASSEDRNQPQHF. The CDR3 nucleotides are TGTGCCAGCAGCGAGGACAGGAATCAGCCCCAGCATTTT.

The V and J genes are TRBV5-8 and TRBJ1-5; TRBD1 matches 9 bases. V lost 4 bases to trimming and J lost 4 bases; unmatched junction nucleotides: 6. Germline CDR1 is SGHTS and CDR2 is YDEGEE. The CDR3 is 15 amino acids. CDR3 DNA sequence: TGTGCCAGCAGCGTTTCCGGGACAGGGAATCAGCCCCAGCATTTT. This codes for CASSVSGTGNQPQHF.

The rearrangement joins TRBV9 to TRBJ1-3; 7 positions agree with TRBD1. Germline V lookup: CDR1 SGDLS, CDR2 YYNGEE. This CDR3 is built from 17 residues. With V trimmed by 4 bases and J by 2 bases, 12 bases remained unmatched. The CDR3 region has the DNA TGTGCCAGCAGCCCACTAAGCCGGGACAGAGCTGGAAACACCATATATTTT. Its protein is CASSPLSRDRAGNTIYF.

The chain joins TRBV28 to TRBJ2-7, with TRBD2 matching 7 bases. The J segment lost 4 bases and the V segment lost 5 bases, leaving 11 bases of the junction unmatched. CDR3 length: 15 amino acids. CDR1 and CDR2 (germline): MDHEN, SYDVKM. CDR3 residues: CASSVPAGESYEQYF. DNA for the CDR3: TGTGCCAGCAGTGTGCCGGCGGGAGAGTCATACGAGCAGTACTTC.

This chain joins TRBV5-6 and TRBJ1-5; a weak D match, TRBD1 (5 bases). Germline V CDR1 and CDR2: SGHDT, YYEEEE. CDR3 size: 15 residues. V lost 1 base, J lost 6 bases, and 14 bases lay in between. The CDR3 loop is CASSLFLGLGQPQHF. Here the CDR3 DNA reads TGTGCCAGCAGCTTGTTCTTGGGGCTGGGTCAGCCCCAGCATTTT.

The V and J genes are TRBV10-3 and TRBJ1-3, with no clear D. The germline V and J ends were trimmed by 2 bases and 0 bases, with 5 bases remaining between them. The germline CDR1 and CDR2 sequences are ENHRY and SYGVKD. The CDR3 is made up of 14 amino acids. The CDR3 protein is CAISEPSSGNTIYF. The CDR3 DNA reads TGTGCCATCAGTGAGCCGAGCTCTGGAAACACCATATATTTT.

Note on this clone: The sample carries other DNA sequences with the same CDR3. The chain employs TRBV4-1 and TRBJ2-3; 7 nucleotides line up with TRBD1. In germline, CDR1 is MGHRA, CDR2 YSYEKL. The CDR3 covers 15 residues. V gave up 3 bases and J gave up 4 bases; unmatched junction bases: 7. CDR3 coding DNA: TGCGCCAGCAGCCACCTCGACAGGGACGCAGATACGCAGTATTTT. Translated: CASSHLDRDADTQYF.

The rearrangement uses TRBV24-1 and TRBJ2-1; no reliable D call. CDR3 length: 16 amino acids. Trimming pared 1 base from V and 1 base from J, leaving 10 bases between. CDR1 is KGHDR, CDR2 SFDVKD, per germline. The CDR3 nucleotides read TGTGCCACCAGTGATTTTTCCGGAGCTTCCTACAATGAGCAGTTCTTC. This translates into CATSDFSGASYNEQFF.

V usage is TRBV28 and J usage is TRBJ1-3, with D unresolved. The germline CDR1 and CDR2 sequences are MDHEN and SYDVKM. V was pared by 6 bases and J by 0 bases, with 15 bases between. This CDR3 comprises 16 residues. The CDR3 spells CASSPPRVTSGNTIYF. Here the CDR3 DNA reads TGTGCCAGCAGCCCCCCGAGAGTTACCTCTGGAAACACCATATATTTT.

Here the CDR3 reads CATSRDQPGQGVQDTQYF. CDR3 nucleotides: TGTGCCACCAGCAGAGATCAGCCGGGACAGGGGGTCCAAGATACGCAGTATTTT. The genes are TRBV15 and TRBJ2-3; 11 positions match TRBD1. V shed 0 bases, J shed 5 bases, and the junction held 10 bases outside the gene matches. CDR1 is LNHNV, CDR2 YYDKDF, per germline (reference sequence). The CDR3 extends over 18 amino acids.

As DNA, the CDR3 is TGTGCCAGCAGCGTAGGGCTAGCGGAGGCTAGCACAGATACGCAGTATTTT. Translated, it gives CASSVGLAEASTDTQYF. The chain joins TRBV9 to TRBJ2-3, with 7 nucleotides matching TRBD2. The CDR3 has 17 amino acids. J lost 0 bases, V lost 0 bases, and 7 bases had no gene match. Germline-derived CDR1 and CDR2 are SGDLS and YYNGEE.

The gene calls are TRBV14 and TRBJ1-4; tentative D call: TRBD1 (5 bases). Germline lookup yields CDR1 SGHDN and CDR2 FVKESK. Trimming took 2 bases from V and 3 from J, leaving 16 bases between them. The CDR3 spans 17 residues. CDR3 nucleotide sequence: TGTGCCAGCAGCCAATTGGGACTCGGGGGGTCTAATGAAAAACTGTTTTTT. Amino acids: CASSQLGLGGSNEKLFF.

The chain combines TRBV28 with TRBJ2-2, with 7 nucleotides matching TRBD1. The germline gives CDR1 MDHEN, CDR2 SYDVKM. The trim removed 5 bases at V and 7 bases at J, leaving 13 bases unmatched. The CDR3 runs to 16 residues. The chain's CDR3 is CASSAPGTAQGGELFF. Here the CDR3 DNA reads TGTGCCAGCAGTGCCCCGGGGACAGCCCAGGGCGGGGAGCTGTTTTTT.

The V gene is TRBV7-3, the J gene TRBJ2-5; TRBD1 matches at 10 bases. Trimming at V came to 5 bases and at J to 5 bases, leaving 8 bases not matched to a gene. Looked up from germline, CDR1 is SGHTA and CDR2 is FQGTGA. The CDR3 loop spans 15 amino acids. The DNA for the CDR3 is TGTGCCAGCAGCGACGGGACAGGGGTAGGGGAGACCCAGTACTTC. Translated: CASSDGTGVGETQYF.

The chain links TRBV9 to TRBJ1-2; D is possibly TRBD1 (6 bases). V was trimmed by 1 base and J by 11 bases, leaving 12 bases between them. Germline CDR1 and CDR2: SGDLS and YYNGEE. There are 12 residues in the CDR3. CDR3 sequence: CASSVRGGGYTF. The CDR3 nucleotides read TGTGCCAGCAGCGTAAGGGGGGGAGGATACACCTTC.

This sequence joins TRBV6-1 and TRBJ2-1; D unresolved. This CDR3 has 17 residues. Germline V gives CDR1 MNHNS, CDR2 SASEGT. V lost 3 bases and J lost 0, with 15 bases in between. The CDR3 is CASSDAPPRSSYNEQFF. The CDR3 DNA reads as TGTGCCAGCAGTGATGCCCCCCCGCGGAGCTCCTACAATGAGCAGTTCTTC.

CDR3 DNA sequence: TGTGCCAGCAGTACCACTAGCGGGCCGAGCTCCTACAATGAGCAGTTCTTC. It is translated as CASSTTSGPSSYNEQFF. The chain combines TRBV6-4 with TRBJ2-1; 9 bases match TRBD2. The CDR3 has 17 residues. Germline V gene data show CDR1 as MRHNA and CDR2 as SNTAGT. The ends lost 5 bases at V and 0 bases at J; junction bases unmatched: 8.

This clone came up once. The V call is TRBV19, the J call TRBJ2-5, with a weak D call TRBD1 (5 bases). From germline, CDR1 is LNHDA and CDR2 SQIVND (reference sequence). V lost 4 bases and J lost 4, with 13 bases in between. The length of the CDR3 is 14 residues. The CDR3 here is CASSTQAVGETQYF. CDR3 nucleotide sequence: TGTGCCAGTAGTACACAGGCCGTGGGAGAGACCCAGTACTTC.

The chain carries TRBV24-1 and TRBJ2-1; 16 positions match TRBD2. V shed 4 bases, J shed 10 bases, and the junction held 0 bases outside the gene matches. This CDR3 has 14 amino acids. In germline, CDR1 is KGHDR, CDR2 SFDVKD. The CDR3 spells CATSEGLAGGEQFF. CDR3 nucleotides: TGTGCCACCAGTGAGGGACTAGCGGGGGGGGAGCAGTTCTTC.

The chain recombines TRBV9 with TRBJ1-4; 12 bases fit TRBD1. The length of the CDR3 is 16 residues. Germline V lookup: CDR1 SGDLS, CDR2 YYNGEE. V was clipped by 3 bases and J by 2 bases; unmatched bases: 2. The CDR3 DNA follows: TGTGCCAGCAGCGACGGGACAGGGGGCACTAATGAAAAACTGTTTTTT. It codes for CASSDGTGGTNEKLFF.

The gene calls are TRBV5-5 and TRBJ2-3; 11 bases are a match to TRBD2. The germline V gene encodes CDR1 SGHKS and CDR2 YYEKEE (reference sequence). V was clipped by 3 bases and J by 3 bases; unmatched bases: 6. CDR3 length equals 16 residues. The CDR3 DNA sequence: TGTGCCAGCAGCTCCCTCCTAGCGGGGGGAACAGATACGCAGTATTTT. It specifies CASSSLLAGGTDTQYF.

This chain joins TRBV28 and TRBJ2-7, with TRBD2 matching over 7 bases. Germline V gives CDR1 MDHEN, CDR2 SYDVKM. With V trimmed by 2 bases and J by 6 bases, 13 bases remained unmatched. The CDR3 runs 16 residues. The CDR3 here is CASSLEVETSLSEQYF. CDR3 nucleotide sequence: TGTGCCAGCAGTTTAGAGGTGGAGACTAGCCTCTCCGAGCAGTACTTC.

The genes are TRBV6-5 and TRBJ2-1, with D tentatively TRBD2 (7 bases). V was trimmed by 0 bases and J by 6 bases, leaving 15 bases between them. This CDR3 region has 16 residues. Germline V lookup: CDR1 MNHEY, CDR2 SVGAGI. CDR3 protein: CASSYSLGGARNEQFF. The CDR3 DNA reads TGTGCCAGCAGTTACTCCCTGGGGGGGGCCCGCAATGAGCAGTTCTTC.

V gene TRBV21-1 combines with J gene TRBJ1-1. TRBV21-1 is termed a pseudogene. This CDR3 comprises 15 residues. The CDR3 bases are TGTGCCAGCAGCAATGAGGGTGCCGTGAACACTGAAGCTTTCTTT. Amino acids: CASSNEGAVNTEAFF.

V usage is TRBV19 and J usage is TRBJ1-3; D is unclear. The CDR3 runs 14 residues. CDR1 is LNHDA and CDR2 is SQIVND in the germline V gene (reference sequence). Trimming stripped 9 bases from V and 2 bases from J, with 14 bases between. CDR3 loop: CASHERVAGNTIYF. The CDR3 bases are TGTGCCAGCCACGAGAGAGTAGCTGGAAACACCATATATTTT.

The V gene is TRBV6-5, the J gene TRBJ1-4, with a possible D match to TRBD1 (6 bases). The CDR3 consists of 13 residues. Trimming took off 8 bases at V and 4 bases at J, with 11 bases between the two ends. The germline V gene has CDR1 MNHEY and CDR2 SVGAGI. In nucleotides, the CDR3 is TGTGCCAGCGCAGGGGCGCATAATGAAAAACTGTTTTTT. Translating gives CASAGAHNEKLFF.

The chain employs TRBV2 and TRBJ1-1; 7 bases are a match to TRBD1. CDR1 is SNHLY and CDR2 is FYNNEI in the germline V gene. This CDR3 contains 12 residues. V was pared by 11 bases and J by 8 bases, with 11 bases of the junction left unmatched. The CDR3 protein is CAGGTGDSEAFF. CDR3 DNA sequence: TGTGCCGGTGGAACAGGGGATTCAGAAGCTTTCTTT.

CDR3 in amino acids: CASSDGTSGRNEQYF. The CDR3 DNA follows: TGTGCCAGCAGTGACGGGACTAGCGGGAGGAACGAGCAGTACTTC. The rearrangement joins TRBV9 to TRBJ2-7; 15 bases fit TRBD2. CDR3 length equals 15 residues. The trim removed 5 bases at V and 5 bases at J, leaving 5 bases unmatched. CDR1 and CDR2 from the germline V gene are SGDLS and YYNGEE.